The next 27 T cell receptor beta chains were all read from a single sample in a study of cytomegalovirus exposure and HLA in healthy donors. Researchers ran the PCR with 60 Vbeta and 13 Jbeta primers. Method: immunoSEQ multiplex PCR; TCRdb's copy keeps in-frame clones and lacks some. Seen here are about 150,000 clones, just under 75% observed once, and the top ten hold 1.5% to 2%. Material for sequencing was PBMCs. These receptors were collected from a woman between 18 and 29 years old in good health and CMV-seronegative.

The rearrangement joins TRBV28 to TRBJ2-7; TRBD1 matches 9 bases. CDR3 size: 15 residues. The germline V gene has CDR1 MDHEN and CDR2 SYDVKM. V dropped 6 bases and J dropped 4; count of bases not matched to a gene: 10. The CDR3 DNA reads TGTGCCAGCAGCGCCTGGGGGACAGGGAGTTACGAGCAGTACTTC. As protein: CASSAWGTGSYEQYF.

The rearrangement joins TRBV6-1 to TRBJ2-7, with D tentatively TRBD1 (5 bases). The V gene's germline CDR1 is MNHNS and CDR2 SASEGT. The V and J ends lost 8 bases and 4 bases respectively, with 15 bases between them. This CDR3 region has 13 residues. CDR3: CASCRDSNYEQYV. The CDR3 DNA reads as TGTGCCAGCTGCCGAGACAGCAATTACGAGCAGTACGTC.

V and J are TRBV7-2 and TRBJ2-1; 14 bases line up with TRBD2. Per germline, CDR1 SGHTA and CDR2 FQGNSA. The ends lost 1 base at V and 5 bases at J; junction bases unmatched: 1. The CDR3 has 16 amino acids. The CDR3 bases are TGTGCCAGCAGCTTAGGACTAGCGGGGGGGAACAATGAGCAGTTCTTC. It specifies CASSLGLAGGNNEQFF. Full variable domain (remainder filled in from reference TRBV7-2 and TRBJ2-1): GAGVSQSPSNKVTEKGKDVELRCDPISGHTALYWYRQSLGQGLEFLIYFQGNSAPDKSGLPSDRFSAERTGGSVSTLTIQRTQQEDSAVYLCASSLGLAGGNNEQFFGPGTRLTVL.

The chain couples TRBV12-5 to TRBJ2-1; 8 bases agree with TRBD2. The CDR3 spans 16 residues. The V and J ends lost 0 bases and 6 bases, in that order; junction bases with no gene match: 7. Germline CDR1 is LGHNT and CDR2 is FRNRAP. CDR3 DNA: TGTGCTAGTGGTTTGGTAAACGGGAGGGCGTCCAATGAGCAGTTCTTC. Residues: CASGLVNGRASNEQFF.

This clone was counted between two and nine times. The J gene is TRBJ1-1, the V gene TRBV11-2, with a weak D call TRBD1 (6 bases). CDR3 length: 14 amino acids. CDR1 SGHAT and CDR2 FQNNGV come from the germline V gene. V lost 6 bases and J 3 bases, leaving 14 bases between the germline ends. The DNA for the CDR3 is TGTGCCAGCAGAGGGGGTAGTTGGGACACTGAAGCTTTCTTT. This sequence encodes CASRGGSWDTEAFF.

The genes are TRBV30 and TRBJ1-6; D is uncertain. V gave up 4 bases and J gave up 2 bases, with 15 bases separating them. Germline V gene sequence: CDR1 GTSNPN, CDR2 SVGIG (reference sequence). CDR3 length: 16 amino acids. DNA for the CDR3: TGTGCCTGGACTCCAGGACTGGCGACCTATAATTCACCCCTCCACTTT. Protein: CAWTPGLATYNSPLHF.

The chain has TRBV28 and TRBJ1-2; TRBD1 agrees at 8 bases. The CDR3 runs 13 residues. Trimming took 6 bases from V and 4 from J; bases not matched to a gene: 4. Looked up from germline, CDR1 is MDHEN and CDR2 is SYDVKM. CDR3 loop: CASSGDRSYGYTF. CDR3 nucleotides: TGTGCCAGCAGCGGGGACAGGTCCTATGGCTACACCTTC.

This chain uses TRBV7-3 with TRBJ1-1; D remains unclear. V dropped 3 bases and J dropped 6 bases, with 17 bases sitting between them. Germline assignment: CDR1 SGHTA and CDR2 FQGTGA. The CDR3 consists of 15 residues. CDR3 nucleotide sequence: TGTGCCAGCAGCTTGGGCCCACAAGTCGGGGCTGAAGCTTTCTTT. Amino acids: CASSLGPQVGAEAFF.

V and J are TRBV13 and TRBJ2-1, with 11 bases aligning to TRBD2. J lost 10 bases, V lost 5 bases, and 10 bases had no gene match. The germline gives CDR1 PRHDT, CDR2 FYEKMQ (reference sequence). The length of the CDR3 is 15 residues. The CDR3 bases are TGTGCCAGCAGCCAGCCGGGACTAGCGGTGGGGGAGCAGTTCTTC. It translates to CASSQPGLAVGEQFF. Full variable domain (outside the CDR3, taken from reference TRBV13 and TRBJ2-1): AAGVIQSPRHLIKEKRETATLKCYPIPRHDTVYWYQQGPGQDPQFLISFYEKMQSDKGSIPDRFSAQQFSDYHSELNMSSLELGDSALYFCASSQPGLAVGEQFFGPGTRLTVL.

This chain joins TRBV6-1 and TRBJ2-7; TRBD2 aligns across 9 bases. Germline V CDR1 and CDR2: MNHNS, SASEGT. V was clipped by 6 bases and J by 0 bases; unmatched bases: 6. The length of the CDR3 is 15 residues. This CDR3 is CASRVAGDISYEQYF. CDR3 sequence (DNA): TGTGCCAGCAGGGTAGCGGGGGACATCTCCTACGAGCAGTACTTC.

The CDR3 sequence: CASEVTGGSYEQYF. CDR3 nucleotide sequence: TGTGCCAGCGAAGTGACAGGGGGCTCCTACGAGCAGTACTTC. The gene calls are TRBV13 and TRBJ2-7, with 9 bases fitting TRBD1. Germline CDR1 and CDR2: PRHDT and FYEKMQ (reference sequence). The CDR3 runs to 14 residues. V lost 8 bases to trimming and J lost 0 bases; unmatched junction nucleotides: 5.

The chain has TRBV29-1 and TRBJ2-1; 8 bases agree with TRBD2. CDR3 length equals 14 residues. The junction had 5 bases not matched to a gene; V was cut back by 0 bases and J by 7 bases. Germline CDR1 and CDR2: SQVTM and ANQGSEA. The CDR3 here is CSVEDSGGLNEQFF. The CDR3 region has the DNA TGCAGCGTTGAAGACAGCGGGGGTTTGAATGAGCAGTTCTTC.

The rearrangement joins TRBV5-1 to TRBJ1-4, with TRBD1 matching over 7 bases. Germline assignment: CDR1 SGHRS and CDR2 YFSETQ. The junction had 6 bases not matched to a gene; V was cut back by 4 bases and J by 3 bases. The CDR3 has 15 amino acids. CDR3 protein: CASSPRQGPNEKLFF. The CDR3, as DNA: TGCGCCAGCAGCCCCCGACAGGGCCCTAATGAAAAACTGTTTTTT.

The chain employs TRBV4-1 and TRBJ2-3; 11 nucleotides line up with TRBD2. V dropped 0 bases and J dropped 2; count of bases not matched to a gene: 7. Germline values: CDR1 MGHRA, CDR2 YSYEKL. This CDR3 spans 18 amino acids. The CDR3 coding sequence is TGCGCCAGCAGCCAAGATCTAGGGACTAGCGGTCTCACAGATACGCAGTATTTT. Translating gives CASSQDLGTSGLTDTQYF.

The V gene is TRBV4-2, the J gene TRBJ2-1; perhaps TRBD1 as D (5 bases). The CDR3 totals 22 residues. Germline CDR1 reads LGHNA; CDR2 reads YNFKEQ. Deletions cut 0 bases from V and 0 bases from J, with 27 bases between. This CDR3 is CASSQDAQGQRNIEPSYNEQFF. CDR3 nucleotides: TGTGCCAGCAGCCAAGATGCCCAGGGCCAACGAAATATTGAACCCTCCTACAATGAGCAGTTCTTC.

The rearrangement joins TRBV6-1 to TRBJ1-4, with TRBD1 matching over 9 bases. This CDR3 comprises 14 residues. Trimming took 6 bases from V and 7 from J; bases not matched to a gene: 6. The germline V gene has CDR1 MNHNS and CDR2 SASEGT. The CDR3 sequence is CASRLGQGSEKLFF. CDR3 sequence (DNA): TGTGCCAGCAGGCTTGGACAGGGGAGTGAAAAACTGTTTTTT.

This sequence joins TRBV9 and TRBJ1-3; D ambiguous. With 0 bases removed from V and 0 bases from J, the gap between germline ends came to 7 bases. CDR1 and CDR2 from the germline V gene are SGDLS and YYNGEE. This CDR3 contains 15 residues. CDR3 DNA sequence: TGTGCCAGCAGCGTAGGAGTGAGCTCTGGAAACACCATATATTTT. This encodes CASSVGVSSGNTIYF.

The rearrangement joins TRBV18 to TRBJ2-1, with a tentative D call TRBD2 (6 bases). This CDR3 region has 17 residues. Germline lookup yields CDR1 KGHSH and CDR2 LQKENI. The germline V and J ends were trimmed by 5 bases and 5 bases, with 22 bases remaining between them. The CDR3 loop is CASSSQQPGTPDNEQFF. Here the CDR3 DNA reads TGTGCCAGCTCATCTCAACAACCCGGGACTCCCGACAATGAGCAGTTCTTC.

J is TRBJ2-5 and V is TRBV11-1; no clear D. V dropped 0 bases and J dropped 5 bases, with 10 bases sitting between them. Germline values: CDR1 SGHAT, CDR2 FQDESV (reference sequence). CDR3 length: 14 amino acids. In DNA, the CDR3 is TGTGCCAGCAGCTTAGCAGTCATGCGGGAGACCCAGTACTTC. Amino acids: CASSLAVMRETQYF.

This chain links TRBV6-5 with TRBJ2-3; 7 bases line up with TRBD2. Germline CDR1 MNHEY, CDR2 SVGAGI. Unmatched junction bases numbered 8, after V lost 5 bases and J lost 3 bases. This CDR3 is 15 amino acids long. The CDR3 reads CASSLLSGGTDTQYF. The CDR3 DNA sequence: TGTGCCAGCAGTCTATTGTCGGGAGGAACAGATACGCAGTATTTT.

This clone was seen only once. The chain recombines TRBV5-1 with TRBJ1-5, with D perhaps matching TRBD1 (6 bases). The V end lost 0 bases, the J end lost 2 bases, and 6 bases lay between the germline ends. Germline V gene sequence: CDR1 SGHRS, CDR2 YFSETQ. CDR3 length: 14 residues. The chain's CDR3 is CASSLEGGNQPQHF. CDR3 DNA: TGCGCCAGCAGCTTGGAGGGGGGCAATCAGCCCCAGCATTTT.

This clone occurred a few times. This chain joins TRBV15 and TRBJ1-6; a weak D match, TRBD1 (6 bases). This CDR3 comprises 15 residues. V was shortened by 4 bases and J by 8 bases, with 15 bases between the two germline ends. CDR1 is LNHNV and CDR2 is YYDKDF in the germline V gene (reference sequence). CDR3 sequence (DNA): TGTGCCACCAGCAAAGGGGGGGGTCGTGATTCACCCCTCCACTTT. It translates to CATSKGGGRDSPLHF.

The V and J genes are TRBV27 and TRBJ1-1, with 10 bases fitting TRBD1. This CDR3 has 14 amino acids. With V trimmed by 6 bases and J by 3 bases, 4 bases remained unmatched. Germline V gene lookup returns CDR1 MNHEY and CDR2 SMNVEV (reference sequence). The CDR3 loop is CASRGQGYDTEAFF. CDR3 coding DNA: TGTGCCAGCAGGGGACAGGGGTATGACACTGAAGCTTTCTTT.

The V call is TRBV4-3, the J call TRBJ2-1; 8 nucleotides align to TRBD2. In germline, CDR1 is LGHNA, CDR2 YSLEER. After removal of 5 bases from V and 5 bases from J, the junction contained 8 bases not matched to a gene. The CDR3 sequence is 15 residues long. As DNA, the CDR3 is TGCGCCAGCAGCTGGGGATTAGCGGGAAACAATGAGCAGTTCTTC. Protein product: CASSWGLAGNNEQFF.

This sequence joins TRBV7-9 and TRBJ1-2; maybe TRBD1 (6 bases). CDR1 is SEHNR and CDR2 is FQNEAQ in the germline V gene (reference sequence). V was cut by 5 bases and J by 8 bases, with 15 bases left in between. The CDR3 covers 13 residues. CDR3 DNA: TGTGCCAGCAGCGTAGGGCAGGGGAACGGCTACACCTTC. Protein sequence: CASSVGQGNGYTF.

The V call is TRBV18, the J call TRBJ2-7; D perhaps matches TRBD2 (5 bases). Germline values: CDR1 KGHSH, CDR2 LQKENI. V was clipped by 0 bases and J by 2 bases, with 11 bases between them. The CDR3 contains 15 residues. CDR3 residues: CASSPPSPGTYEQYF. CDR3 DNA sequence: TGTGCCAGCTCACCACCGAGTCCGGGAACCTACGAGCAGTACTTC.

The chain couples TRBV5-4 to TRBJ1-1; D might be TRBD1 (5 bases). Looked up from germline, CDR1 is SGHNT and CDR2 is YYREEE (reference sequence). The CDR3 sequence is 13 residues long. Trimming removed 1 base from V and 7 bases from J, with 11 bases in between. CDR3 sequence reads: CASSLYSRGEAFF. The CDR3 DNA is TGTGCCAGCAGCTTGTATAGTAGGGGTGAAGCTTTCTTT.